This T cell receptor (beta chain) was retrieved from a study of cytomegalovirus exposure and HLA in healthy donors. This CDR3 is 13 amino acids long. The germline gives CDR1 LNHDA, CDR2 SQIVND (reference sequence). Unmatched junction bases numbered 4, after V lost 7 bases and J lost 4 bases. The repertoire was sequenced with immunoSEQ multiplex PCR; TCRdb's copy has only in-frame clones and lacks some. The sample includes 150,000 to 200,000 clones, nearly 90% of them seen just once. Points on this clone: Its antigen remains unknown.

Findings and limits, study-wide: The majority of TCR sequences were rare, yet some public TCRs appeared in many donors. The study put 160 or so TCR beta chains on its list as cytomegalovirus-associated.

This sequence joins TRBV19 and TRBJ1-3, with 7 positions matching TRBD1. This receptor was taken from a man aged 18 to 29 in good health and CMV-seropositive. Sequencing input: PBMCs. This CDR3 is CASMTGQGNTIYF. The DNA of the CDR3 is TGTGCCAGTATGACAGGGCAAGGAAACACCATATATTTT.